The 4 T cell receptor beta chains below come from one sample, sequenced in a study of blood T cell repertoires in COVID-19 (dated by TCRdb to about 2020). Libraries were built with the immunoSEQ multiplex PCR assay. Entries here come from immuneACCESS through TCRdb and include only in-frame sequences with V and J called. Some clones fail to appear in such tables; in the studies checked, an unresolved V gene covers under half of the shortfall, and the cause of the remainder is unknown. This sample holds more than 250,000 clones; around 87% were observed only once. Of the sample, under 5.5% is held by the ten largest clones. The specimen was PBMCs or T cells enriched from blood (not recorded which). Receptors were obtained from a woman aged 30 to 39 who had recovered from COVID-19.

In DNA, the CDR3 is TGTGCCAGCAGCCTCTCGTGGGACACCTTGAACACCGGGGAGCTGTTTTTT. Translating gives CASSLSWDTLNTGELFF. This rearrangement joins TRBV5-4 to TRBJ2-2; possible D gene TRBD1, 6 bases. This CDR3 is 17 amino acids long. Germline CDR1 reads SGHNT; CDR2 reads YYREEE (reference sequence). V lost 4 bases and J lost 1, with 17 bases in between.

This sequence joins TRBV19 and TRBJ1-2; perhaps TRBD1 as D (6 bases). V gave up 7 bases and J gave up 2 bases, with 14 bases separating them. This CDR3 comprises 14 residues. The germline V gene encodes CDR1 LNHDA and CDR2 SQIVND (reference sequence). The CDR3 DNA follows: TGTGCCAGTACCCCTACAGGGAAGAACTATGGCTACACCTTC. Amino acid sequence: CASTPTGKNYGYTF.

The chain combines TRBV5-1 with TRBJ1-2; 10 nucleotides align to TRBD1. Germline V gene sequence: CDR1 SGHRS, CDR2 YFSETQ. V trimming: 7 bases; J trimming: 5 bases; junction bases outside the gene matches: 5. The CDR3 is made up of 13 amino acids. The CDR3 DNA follows: TGCGCCAGCCTTCCGGACAGGGGGTATGGCTACACCTTC. This translates into CASLPDRGYGYTF.

This clone was counted only a few times. The chain links TRBV19 to TRBJ2-2; D gene ambiguous. Trimming shortened V by 3 bases and J by 4 bases, and 12 bases separated the two germline ends. Germline assignment: CDR1 LNHDA and CDR2 SQIVND (reference sequence). The length of the CDR3 is 15 residues. CDR3 sequence: CASSIRQVPTGELFF. The CDR3 DNA follows: TGTGCCAGTAGTATCCGTCAGGTTCCCACCGGGGAGCTGTTTTTT.